Shown below are 16 T cell receptor beta chains from a single sample sequenced in a study of blood T cell repertoires in COVID-19. The assay was immunoSEQ multiplex PCR, and TCRdb's table has in-frame clones only and misses some. The sample shows more than 110,000 clones, roughly 79% of them seen only once. The sample taken for sequencing was PBMCs or T cells enriched from blood (not recorded which). These receptor sequences come from a woman aged 50 to 60 who had recovered from COVID-19.

V is TRBV3-1 (or the pseudogene TRBV3-2) and J is TRBJ2-5, with D maybe TRBD2 (5 bases). The V and J ends lost 4 bases and 4 bases respectively, with 16 bases between them. This CDR3 contains 15 residues. Per the germline V gene, CDR1 is LGHDT and CDR2 is YNNKEL (reference sequence). The CDR3 protein is CASSPARAVRETQYF. CDR3 in DNA: TGTGCCAGCAGCCCTGCGAGGGCAGTAAGAGAGACCCAGTACTTC.

The chain is built from TRBV5-1 and TRBJ2-1; D ambiguous. CDR3 length equals 15 residues. V was pared by 5 bases and J by 9 bases, with 21 bases between. Germline V CDR1 and CDR2: SGHRS, YFSETQ. The CDR3 reads CASSSSEEAHGEQFF. CDR3 sequence (DNA): TGCGCCAGCAGTTCTAGTGAGGAAGCACACGGTGAGCAGTTCTTC.

This chain links TRBV19 with TRBJ2-2; 7 nucleotides align to TRBD1. The CDR3 consists of 16 residues. Germline V lookup: CDR1 LNHDA, CDR2 SQIVND (reference sequence). The junction had 12 bases not matched to a gene; V was cut back by 10 bases and J by 1 base. The CDR3, as DNA: TGTGCCACCATTCAGAGGGGGCTTCTGAACACCGGGGAGCTGTTTTTT. Encoded protein: CATIQRGLLNTGELFF.

The rearrangement links TRBV18 to TRBJ2-3; D perhaps matches TRBD1 (5 bases). This CDR3 contains 14 residues. CDR1 is KGHSH and CDR2 is LQKENI in the germline V gene. V gave up 2 bases and J gave up 4 bases, with 10 bases separating them. CDR3 in amino acids: CASSPGAGPDTQYF. The DNA for the CDR3 is TGTGCCAGCTCACCAGGGGCAGGGCCAGATACGCAGTATTTT. Full variable domain (rest looked up from reference TRBV18 and TRBJ2-3): NAGVMQNPRHLVRRRGQEARLRCSPMKGHSHVYWYRQLPEEGLKFMVYLQKENIIDESGMPKERFSAEFPKEGPSILRIQQVVRGDSAAYFCASSPGAGPDTQYFGPGTRLTVL.

The chain couples TRBV5-1 to TRBJ2-4; TRBD1 aligns across 9 bases. V lost 2 bases, J lost 4 bases, and 4 bases stayed unmatched. The CDR3 loop spans 15 amino acids. From germline, CDR1 is SGHRS and CDR2 YFSETQ. The CDR3 loop reads CASSLEGQGKNIQYF. The CDR3 bases are TGCGCCAGCAGCTTAGAGGGACAGGGAAAAAACATTCAGTACTTC.

The V call is TRBV7-8, the J call TRBJ2-7; TRBD1 aligns across 8 bases. Trimming at V came to 5 bases and at J to 1 base, leaving 7 bases not matched to a gene. CDR1 and CDR2 (germline): SGHVS, FQNEAQ. The CDR3 has 15 residues. The CDR3 DNA sequence: TGTGCCAGCAGCGCAAGACAGGGGATTTCCTACGAGCAGTACTTC. Protein product: CASSARQGISYEQYF.

The chain couples TRBV5-1 to TRBJ1-2; D not certain. This CDR3 has 13 amino acids. V was pared by 0 bases and J by 4 bases, with 7 bases between. The germline V gene encodes CDR1 SGHRS and CDR2 YFSETQ. CDR3 loop: CASSLGTVYGYTF. The CDR3 DNA reads as TGCGCCAGCAGCTTGGGTACAGTCTATGGCTACACCTTC.

The chain recombines TRBV5-1 with TRBJ2-1, with 7 nucleotides matching TRBD2. CDR1 and CDR2 (germline): SGHRS, YFSETQ. CDR3 length: 15 residues. V was clipped by 1 base and J by 7 bases; unmatched bases: 8. The CDR3 bases are TGCGCCAGCAGCTTGTGGAGCGGGACTCAAAATGAGCAGTTCTTC. Amino acid sequence: CASSLWSGTQNEQFF.

This chain links TRBV6-5 with TRBJ1-2; TRBD1 aligns across 8 bases. The germline V gene has CDR1 MNHEY and CDR2 SVGAGI. With 4 bases clipped from V and 6 bases from J, the junction kept 13 bases outside the gene matches. The CDR3 is 16 residues long. This CDR3 is CASSSPGRGLYHGYTF. The CDR3 nucleotides read TGTGCCAGCAGTTCCCCGGGCAGGGGGCTTTATCATGGCTACACCTTC.

This chain links TRBV19 with TRBJ2-1, with 8 bases fitting TRBD1. V lost 3 bases, J lost 8 bases, and 3 bases stayed unmatched. The CDR3 runs to 13 residues. The germline gives CDR1 LNHDA, CDR2 SQIVND (reference sequence). The CDR3 region is CASSISGGDEQFF. The CDR3 bases are TGTGCCAGTAGTATCTCAGGGGGCGATGAGCAGTTCTTC.

The gene calls are TRBV10-3 and TRBJ2-7, with 8 bases lining up with TRBD2. Trimming removed 0 bases from V and 0 bases from J; junction bases left unmatched: 7. Germline V gene data show CDR1 as ENHRY and CDR2 as SYGVKD. The CDR3 sequence is 17 residues long. The CDR3 nucleotides are TGTGCCATCAGTGAGTCGTTAGCGGGGAATAACTCCTACGAGCAGTACTTC. It translates to CAISESLAGNNSYEQYF.

The V and J genes are TRBV28 and TRBJ2-7; TRBD1 matches at 9 bases. CDR1 is MDHEN, CDR2 SYDVKM, per germline. J lost 5 bases, V lost 4 bases, and 12 bases had no gene match. This CDR3 spans 16 amino acids. The CDR3 spells CASSSPGQGRRDEQYF. CDR3 nucleotide sequence: TGTGCCAGCAGTTCACCGGGACAGGGCAGAAGGGACGAGCAGTACTTC.

V usage is TRBV18 and J usage is TRBJ1-4; 11 bases fit TRBD1. Trimming cost V 6 bases and J 6 bases; bases outside gene matches: 12. The CDR3 totals 17 residues. Germline CDR1 and CDR2: KGHSH and LQKENI. The chain's CDR3 is CASSLNPQGQGDEKLFF. For the CDR3, the DNA is TGTGCCAGCTCCCTCAACCCCCAGGGACAGGGGGATGAAAAACTGTTTTTT. The whole variable domain, remainder taken from reference TRBV18 and TRBJ1-4, is NAGVMQNPRHLVRRRGQEARLRCSPMKGHSHVYWYRQLPEEGLKFMVYLQKENIIDESGMPKERFSAEFPKEGPSILRIQQVVRGDSAAYFCASSLNPQGQGDEKLFFGSGTQLSVL.

This clone was observed a single time. V and J are TRBV15 and TRBJ2-7; 11 positions agree with TRBD2. Losses at the gene ends were 1 base for V and 4 bases for J; bases not matched to a gene: 3. The V gene's germline CDR1 is LNHNV and CDR2 YYDKDF (reference sequence). The CDR3 is 15 residues long. The CDR3: CATSRAGTSGYEQYF. CDR3 DNA: TGTGCCACCAGCAGAGCCGGGACTAGCGGTTACGAGCAGTACTTC.

V gene TRBV20-1 combines with J gene TRBJ1-6; D might be TRBD1 (6 bases). Per germline, CDR1 DFQATT and CDR2 SNEGSKA (reference sequence). V was pared by 3 bases and J by 7 bases, with 13 bases between. This CDR3 is built from 14 residues. The CDR3 is CSASRGRGNSPLHF. As DNA, the CDR3 is TGCAGTGCTAGTCGGGGCAGGGGAAATTCACCCCTCCACTTT.

The V and J genes are TRBV6-5 and TRBJ1-2, with 9 positions matching TRBD1. This CDR3 is built from 15 residues. Looked up from germline, CDR1 is MNHEY and CDR2 is SVGAGI. V lost 4 bases and J lost 5; bases outside the gene matches: 8. As DNA, the CDR3 is TGTGCCAGCAGTTTGGGACAGGGAGTCCCGTATGGCTACACCTTC. Protein sequence: CASSLGQGVPYGYTF.